This T cell receptor (beta chain) was recorded in a study of cytomegalovirus exposure and HLA in healthy donors. Study findings and constraints: Investigators reported fewer than 200 TCR beta chains as tied to cytomegalovirus.

The study ran its PCR with 60 Vbeta and 13 Jbeta primers. Profiling relied on immunoSEQ multiplex PCR, and the TCRdb table lists in-frame clones only, not all of them. The table has fewer than 150,000 clones, roughly 80% seen once. Note on this clone: The antigen remains undetermined.

The trim removed 5 bases at V and 5 bases at J, leaving 10 bases unmatched. The CDR3 is made up of 15 amino acids. The germline V gene encodes CDR1 SEHNR and CDR2 FQNEAQ (reference sequence). Sequences were obtained from PBMCs. The V and J genes are TRBV7-9 and TRBJ1-1; 8 positions agree with TRBD1. This receptor was taken from a man between 60 and 75 years old in good health and CMV-seropositive. For the CDR3, the DNA is TGTGCCAGCAGCCCCCCCGGACAGGGTTTAACTGAAGCTTTCTTT. Translation: CASSPPGQGLTEAFF.